Below, one TCR beta chain is given with its context. Its antigen remains unknown. Germline V gene data show CDR1 as LGHNA and CDR2 as YSLEER. The CDR3 consists of 17 residues. V shed 0 bases, J shed 3 bases, and the junction held 7 bases outside the gene matches. TCRdb's copy holds only in-frame clones and misses some; the assay was immunoSEQ multiplex PCR. Of approximately 340,000 clones listed, under 70% were seen once; the top ten hold roughly 6.3%. This specimen belongs to a study of cytotoxic CD8 clonotypes in ibrutinib-treated CLL. Study information: Outcomes included roughly 24 partial and 2 complete responses; after median 68 months, 14 stayed remitted and about twelve progressed. Findings and limits, study-wide: Under treatment, the uncommon public clonotypes either contracted or remained stable. Baseline levels were approached again at progression, after clonality had risen at ibrutinib response.

The TCR comes from a human donor with chronic lymphocytic leukemia. This chain joins TRBV4-3 and TRBJ2-1, with 8 bases fitting TRBD2. The input for sequencing was PBMCs, taken after 36 months of ibrutinib treatment. The CDR3 sequence is CASSQDFGGGYYNEQFF. CDR3 sequence (DNA): TGCGCCAGCAGCCAAGATTTCGGGGGGGGTTACTACAATGAGCAGTTCTTC.